These T cell receptor beta chains were read from a single sample in a study of PD-1 and CTLA-4 blockade in melanoma. Sequenced by immunoSEQ multiplex PCR; TCRdb stores in-frame clones only, minus some. This sample has 30,000 or so clones; approximately 90% occur once, and the top ten carry roughly 9%. The sequenced sample was CD8+ T cells from peripheral blood, obtained from a patient given anti-PD-1 treatment. These receptor sequences come from a human donor with melanoma. CDR3s include the opening cysteine and the closing phenylalanine or tryptophan. D genes are given only for firm matches. Size is stated for part of the rows, as once, few or many counts, or as a class when the clone is expanded.

cdr3_aa,cdr3_nt,j_call,clone_size,v_call,d_call
CASSPITWDSSSSGANVLTF,TGTGCCAGCAGCCCAATTACCTGGGACAGTTCTAGCTCTGGGGCCAACGTCCTGACTTTC,TRBJ2-6,NA,TRBV14,TRBD1
CASSSEGEQPQHF,TGTGCCAGCAGCTCGGAGGGGGAACAGCCCCAGCATTTT,TRBJ1-5,few,TRBV27,NA
CASSQKGFESAQHF,TGTGCCAGCAGCCAAAAGGGGTTCGAATCAGCCCAGCATTTT,TRBJ1-5,NA,TRBV3-1/TRBV3-2,NA
CASSLDGTSGYNEQFF,TGTGCCAGCAGCTTAGATGGGACTAGCGGTTACAATGAGCAGTTCTTC,TRBJ2-1,NA,TRBV7-8,TRBD2
CASSIFHQVGREFDGYTF,TGTGCCAGTAGTATATTTCATCAGGTGGGCAGGGAGTTTGATGGCTACACCTTC,TRBJ1-2,NA,TRBV19,NA
CASSQDIVLAGGRADTQYF,TGCGCCAGCAGCCAAGATATAGTGCTAGCGGGGGGGAGGGCAGATACGCAGTATTTT,TRBJ2-3,once,TRBV4-1,TRBD2
CASSQEGTGFVQPQHF,TGTGCCAGCAGCCAGGAGGGGACAGGGTTTGTCCAGCCCCAGCATTTT,TRBJ1-5,NA,TRBV4-2,TRBD1
CASSLGTSGDNEQFF,TGTGCCAGCAGTCTCGGGACTAGCGGGGACAATGAGCAGTTCTTC,TRBJ2-1,NA,TRBV28,TRBD2
CASSLLAGGPPGELFF,TGTGCCAGCAGCCTGCTAGCGGGAGGCCCGCCCGGGGAGCTGTTTTTT,TRBJ2-2,NA,TRBV3-1/TRBV3-2,TRBD2
CASSRLASADTQYF,TGTGCCAGCAGCCGTCTTGCATCGGCAGATACGCAGTATTTT,TRBJ2-3,NA,TRBV5-6,NA
CASSVQGTSGGRSSYNEQFF,TGTGCCAGCAGCGTCCAGGGGACTAGCGGGGGCCGAAGCTCCTACAATGAGCAGTTCTTC,TRBJ2-1,few,TRBV9,TRBD2
CASSERDYTDTQYF,TGCGCCAGCAGTGAGAGGGATTACACAGATACGCAGTATTTT,TRBJ2-3,NA,TRBV10-1,NA
CAWSGIRGEAFF,TGTGCCTGGAGTGGAATCCGTGGTGAAGCTTTCTTT,TRBJ1-1,NA,TRBV30,NA
CASSIQGRGTEAFF,TGCGCCAGCAGCATACAGGGTAGGGGCACTGAAGCTTTCTTT,TRBJ1-1,NA,TRBV5-1,NA
CAWSVISLGEAGANVLTF,TGTGCCTGGAGTGTAATCTCGTTGGGGGAGGCTGGGGCCAACGTCCTGACTTTC,TRBJ2-6,NA,TRBV30,NA
CASSFPGEREQSTDTQYF,TGTGCCAGCAGTTTCCCCGGCGAGCGGGAGCAGAGCACAGATACGCAGTATTTT,TRBJ2-3,once,TRBV28,TRBD2
CASSTPSRGLSEKLFF,TGTGCCAGCAGTACACCATCCAGGGGATTGAGTGAAAAACTGTTTTTT,TRBJ1-4,NA,TRBV28,NA
CASKRTSGSQETQYF,TGTGCCAGCAAAAGGACTAGCGGGAGTCAAGAGACCCAGTACTTC,TRBJ2-5,NA,TRBV3-1/TRBV3-2,TRBD2
CASSYQGISYNEQFF,TGTGCCAGCAGTTACCAGGGAATAAGCTACAATGAGCAGTTCTTC,TRBJ2-1,NA,TRBV6-5,NA
CALEAGDEQYF,TGTGCCCTGGAAGCGGGGGACGAGCAGTACTTC,TRBJ2-7,NA,TRBV30,TRBD2
CASSLGQVYTEAFF,TGTGCCAGTAGTCTAGGACAGGTTTACACTGAAGCTTTCTTT,TRBJ1-1,NA,TRBV19,TRBD1
CASSLLAGVETQYF,TGTGCCAGTAGTCTGTTAGCGGGGGTGGAGACCCAGTACTTC,TRBJ2-5,NA,TRBV19,TRBD2
CASSIIGNQPQHF,TGTGCCAGTAGTATAATAGGGAATCAGCCCCAGCATTTT,TRBJ1-5,medium-sized,TRBV19,NA
CASSFGNSEAFF,TGTGCCAGCAGTTTCGGTAATAGTGAAGCTTTCTTT,TRBJ1-1,NA,TRBV12-3/TRBV12-4,NA
CAISESGLAGEREQFF,TGTGCCATCAGTGAGTCCGGACTAGCGGGAGAAAGAGAGCAGTTCTTC,TRBJ2-1,NA,TRBV10-3,TRBD2
CASSDRTGRAAKNIQYF,TGTGCCAGCAGCGACCGGACCGGCAGGGCAGCCAAAAACATTCAGTACTTC,TRBJ2-4,NA,TRBV7-9,NA
CASSPGQGTETQYF,TGTGCCAGCAGTCCGGGACAGGGGACAGAGACCCAGTACTTC,TRBJ2-5,NA,TRBV5-6,TRBD1
CATSTASGPYEQYF,TGTGCCACCAGCACCGCTAGCGGCCCCTACGAGCAGTACTTC,TRBJ2-7,NA,TRBV15,TRBD2
CASSYVSGGAKYNEQFF,TGTGCCAGCAGTTATGTGTCGGGAGGGGCCAAATACAATGAGCAGTTCTTC,TRBJ2-1,NA,TRBV28,TRBD2
CASSSRGLVSRGTYNEQFF,TGTGCCAGCAGCTCCCGGGGACTAGTGAGTCGGGGGACCTACAATGAGCAGTTCTTC,TRBJ2-1,NA,TRBV7-8,TRBD2
CASKVSVGASGTDQFF,TGTGCCAGCAAAGTCTCGGTCGGGGCTAGCGGGACAGATCAGTTCTTC,TRBJ2-1,NA,TRBV27,TRBD2
CAWEGSGVSYNEQFF,TGTGCCTGGGAAGGAAGCGGGGTTTCCTACAATGAGCAGTTCTTC,TRBJ2-1,NA,TRBV30,TRBD2
CASSPTSKYEQYF,TGTGCCAGCAGTCCGACTAGCAAGTACGAGCAGTACTTC,TRBJ2-7,NA,TRBV12-3/TRBV12-4,TRBD2
CASSLEGGGHEQYF,TGTGCCAGCAGCTTAGAGGGTGGTGGACACGAGCAGTACTTC,TRBJ2-7,NA,TRBV7-2,NA
CASSYRTINYGYTF,TGTGCCAGCAGCTACCGGACAATTAACTATGGCTACACCTTC,TRBJ1-2,NA,TRBV7-8,NA